One and the same sample provided the 26 T cell receptor beta chains below, sequenced in a study of OX40 agonist ivuxolimab in advanced cancers. Libraries were prepared by immunoSEQ multiplex PCR; TCRdb keeps only in-frame clonotypes and omits some of them. There are approximately 100,000 clones in the sample; around 90% occur only once, and 0.4% to 0.55% lies in the top ten. Sequencing used CD4+ or CD8+ T cells sorted from blood, obtained in a trial of the OX40 agonist ivuxolimab. These receptors were obtained from an adult with an advanced solid tumor such as melanoma, head and neck, liver or kidney cancer.

The CDR3 bases are TGCGCCAGCAGCTTAACGGGACAGCGCTATGGCTACACCTTC. Residues: CASSLTGQRYGYTF. The chain recombines TRBV5-1 with TRBJ1-2, with 7 bases aligning to TRBD1. Germline assignment: CDR1 SGHRS and CDR2 YFSETQ. Trimming took 2 bases from V and 4 from J; bases not matched to a gene: 5. The CDR3 loop spans 14 amino acids.

This clone was recorded only once. The V gene is TRBV18, the J gene TRBJ2-5, with TRBD2 identical over 13 bases. V lost 2 bases and J lost 5; bases outside the gene matches: 14. The CDR3 length is 19 residues. Germline V lookup: CDR1 KGHSH, CDR2 LQKENI. The CDR3 bases are TGTGCCAGCTCACCAATGGGGACTAGCGGGATTAAAGAGACGGAGACCCAGTACTTC. This encodes CASSPMGTSGIKETETQYF. The full variable domain, in which reference TRBV18 and TRBJ2-5 provide the parts outside the CDR3, is NAGVMQNPRHLVRRRGQEARLRCSPMKGHSHVYWYRQLPEEGLKFMVYLQKENIIDESGMPKERFSAEFPKEGPSILRIQQVVRGDSAAYFCASSPMGTSGIKETETQYFGPGTRLLVL.

The genes are TRBV25-1 and TRBJ1-3; no firm D call. CDR3 size: 14 residues. Trimming cost V 2 bases and J 1 base, with 6 bases left between them. CDR1 is MGHDK, CDR2 SYGVNS, per germline. The DNA of the CDR3 is TGTGCCAGCAGTGAAATCGGGTCTGGAAACACCATATATTTT. It yields the protein CASSEIGSGNTIYF. Full variable domain (remainder filled in from reference TRBV25-1 and TRBJ1-3): EADIYQTPRYLVIGTGKKITLECSQTMGHDKMYWYQQDPGMELHLIHYSYGVNSTEKGDLSSESTVSRIRTEHFPLTLESARPSHTSQYLCASSEIGSGNTIYFGEGSWLTVV.

The chain uses TRBV19 and TRBJ2-7; a possible D gene is TRBD1 (7 bases). The length of the CDR3 is 11 residues. The V gene lost 5 bases and the J gene lost 6 bases, with 8 bases spanning the gap. Germline CDR1 and CDR2: LNHDA and SQIVND (reference sequence). The CDR3 reads CASSQGGEQYF. The CDR3 DNA follows: TGTGCCAGTAGTCAGGGGGGCGAGCAGTACTTC.

The chain has TRBV13 and TRBJ2-3; TRBD2 matches at 10 bases. V was pared by 5 bases and J by 0 bases, with 5 bases of the junction left unmatched. In germline, CDR1 is PRHDT, CDR2 FYEKMQ (reference sequence). The CDR3 spans 16 residues. CDR3 sequence: CASSTSGGDSTDTQYF. The DNA for the CDR3 is TGTGCCAGCAGCACCAGCGGGGGGGACAGCACAGATACGCAGTATTTT.

The chain links TRBV27 to TRBJ2-1; 11 positions agree with TRBD2. This CDR3 is 14 amino acids long. With V trimmed by 0 bases and J by 8 bases, 0 bases remained unmatched. Germline CDR1 is MNHEY and CDR2 is SMNVEV (reference sequence). The CDR3 loop is CASSLSTSGDEQFF. The CDR3 bases are TGTGCCAGCAGTTTATCGACTAGCGGGGATGAGCAGTTCTTC.

CDR3 amino acids: CASSHYTRHEQFF. CDR3 sequence (DNA): TGTGCCAGCAGCCACTACACTAGACATGAGCAGTTCTTC. The chain recombines TRBV2 with TRBJ2-1; weak D call: TRBD2 (5 bases). The CDR3 runs 13 residues. The V and J ends lost 6 bases and 8 bases respectively, with 14 bases between them. The germline V gene encodes CDR1 SNHLY and CDR2 FYNNEI.

The chain links TRBV6-5 to TRBJ2-3, with D perhaps matching TRBD1 (5 bases). CDR1 and CDR2 from the germline V gene are MNHEY and SVGAGI. Trimming removed 6 bases at V and 0 bases at J, with 10 bases between. The CDR3 consists of 14 residues. The CDR3 protein is CASRETASTDTQYF. In DNA, the CDR3 is TGTGCCAGCAGAGAGACAGCGAGCACAGATACGCAGTATTTT.

The chain recombines TRBV5-5 with TRBJ2-7; D may be TRBD2 (6 bases). Trimming cost V 2 bases and J 0 bases, with 15 bases left between them. This CDR3 is 16 amino acids long. In germline, CDR1 is SGHKS, CDR2 YYEKEE (reference sequence). The CDR3 protein is CASSLGSGISSYEQYF. The DNA for the CDR3 is TGTGCCAGCAGCTTAGGTAGCGGAATAAGCTCCTACGAGCAGTACTTC.

The chain couples TRBV21-1 to TRBJ2-7; the table's TRBD2 call for D was not verified on the DNA. TRBV21-1 is assigned pseudogene status. This CDR3 comprises 17 residues. The CDR3 spells CASSNFASTSASYEQYF. The CDR3 DNA follows: TGTGCCAGCAGCAATTTCGCCTCGACTAGCGCCTCCTACGAGCAGTACTTC.

V usage is TRBV27 and J usage is TRBJ2-7; D is perhaps TRBD2 (5 bases). Trimming took 10 bases from V and 7 from J, leaving 17 bases between them. From germline, CDR1 is MNHEY and CDR2 SMNVEV (reference sequence). The CDR3 is made up of 12 amino acids. The CDR3 protein is CAIPGTAIEQYF. The CDR3, as DNA: TGTGCCATCCCGGGAACCGCAATTGAGCAGTACTTC.

This sequence joins TRBV19 and TRBJ2-2; D unclear. The germline CDR1 and CDR2 sequences are LNHDA and SQIVND (reference sequence). This CDR3 is 15 amino acids long. The ends were cut back, 2 bases at V and 4 bases at J, with 11 bases in the middle. CDR3 nucleotides: TGTGCCAGTAGTATATTCGGGTCTTCCACCGGGGAGCTGTTTTTT. It specifies CASSIFGSSTGELFF.

The gene calls are TRBV5-1 and TRBJ2-3; tentatively, D is TRBD2 (5 bases). Per the germline V gene, CDR1 is SGHRS and CDR2 is YFSETQ. The CDR3 length is 16 residues. The V end was cut by 0 bases, the J end by 0 bases, with 11 bases between. As DNA, the CDR3 is TGCGCCAGCAGCTTGGGGCGGGTCCTTAGCACAGATACGCAGTATTTT. Its translation: CASSLGRVLSTDTQYF.

The chain couples TRBV6-6 to TRBJ1-4; 10 bases map to TRBD1. Germline CDR1 reads MNHNY; CDR2 reads SVGAGI (reference sequence). This CDR3 comprises 14 residues. V shed 8 bases, J shed 5 bases, and the junction held 5 bases outside the gene matches. CDR3 sequence: CASAPGQGNEKLFF. CDR3 DNA: TGTGCCAGCGCTCCGGGACAGGGGAATGAAAAACTGTTTTTT.

The chain recombines TRBV6-1 with TRBJ1-2; the match to TRBD1 covers 7 bases. Germline loops: CDR1 MNHNS, CDR2 SASEGT. J was trimmed by 4 bases and V by 6 bases; bases with no gene match: 5. The CDR3 runs 13 residues. The CDR3 spells CASRTGTVYGYTF. In nucleotides, the CDR3 is TGTGCCAGCAGGACAGGGACAGTCTATGGCTACACCTTC.

V usage is TRBV18 and J usage is TRBJ1-1, with TRBD1 as a possible D gene (6 bases). Trimming removed 1 base at V and 1 base at J, with 10 bases between. This CDR3 is built from 15 residues. CDR1 and CDR2 (germline): KGHSH, LQKENI. In DNA form, the CDR3 reads TGTGCCAGCTCACCACTGAGGACAGAGAACACTGAAGCTTTCTTT. It translates to CASSPLRTENTEAFF.

The rearrangement joins TRBV12-5 to TRBJ2-7; possibly TRBD2 for D (6 bases). V gave up 5 bases and J gave up 3 bases, with 14 bases separating them. This CDR3 region has 14 residues. Per the germline V gene, CDR1 is LGHNT and CDR2 is FRNRAP. CDR3 coding DNA: TGTGCTAGTGGTACCGGGACTGGGTTCTACGAGCAGTACTTC. It codes for CASGTGTGFYEQYF. Combining the CDR3 with reference TRBV12-5 and TRBJ2-7 gives the whole variable domain DARVTQTPRHKVTEMGQEVTMRCQPILGHNTVFWYRQTMMQGLELLAYFRNRAPLDDSGMPKDRFSAEMPDATLATLKIQPSEPRDSAVYFCASGTGTGFYEQYFGPGTRLTVT.

The genes are TRBV19 and TRBJ2-7; D is perhaps TRBD2 (6 bases). V was cut by 4 bases and J by 2 bases, with 18 bases left in between. Germline V gene lookup returns CDR1 LNHDA and CDR2 SQIVND (reference sequence). This CDR3 spans 16 amino acids. CDR3: CASSRGTVPGPYEQYF. CDR3 sequence (DNA): TGTGCCAGTAGTAGAGGGACTGTCCCCGGTCCCTACGAGCAGTACTTC.

The chain uses TRBV5-1 and TRBJ1-4; D not certain. Germline CDR1 SGHRS, CDR2 YFSETQ. V lost 0 bases and J 4 bases, leaving 10 bases between the germline ends. CDR3 length equals 15 residues. The CDR3 bases are TGCGCCAGCAGCTTGGGCGTCCAGGATAATGAAAAACTGTTTTTT. Encoded protein: CASSLGVQDNEKLFF.

The rearrangement uses TRBV27 and TRBJ2-5; D unresolved. The germline V gene has CDR1 MNHEY and CDR2 SMNVEV (reference sequence). The V and J ends lost 5 bases and 5 bases respectively, with 12 bases between them. There are 13 residues in the CDR3. The CDR3 sequence is CASSPPGSETQYF. DNA of the CDR3: TGTGCCAGCAGTCCCCCCGGTTCCGAGACCCAGTACTTC.

CDR3 bases: TGCGCCAGCAGCCAAATCCGAGGCCGGGACGGGAGTAGGGAGACCCAGTACTTC. This codes for CASSQIRGRDGSRETQYF. The chain uses TRBV4-1 and TRBJ2-5; a possible D gene is TRBD2 (6 bases). The CDR3 is 18 amino acids. Germline V lookup: CDR1 MGHRA, CDR2 YSYEKL. V lost 2 bases to trimming and J lost 5 bases, with 24 bases between them.

The gene calls are TRBV7-8 and TRBJ1-3, with D unresolved. Trimming shortened V by 1 base and J by 0 bases, and 7 bases separated the two germline ends. The CDR3 has 15 amino acids. The germline V gene has CDR1 SGHVS and CDR2 FQNEAQ. CDR3 sequence: CASSLESPSGNTIYF. The DNA for the CDR3 is TGTGCCAGCAGCTTAGAGTCCCCCTCTGGAAACACCATATATTTT.

The rearrangement joins TRBV27 to TRBJ2-1; 7 nucleotides line up with TRBD1. The CDR3 loop spans 17 amino acids. Germline trimming cut 4 bases from V and 6 bases from J; bases unmatched to any gene: 15. Germline V gene sequence: CDR1 MNHEY, CDR2 SMNVEV (reference sequence). The CDR3 nucleotides read TGTGCCAGCAGTTCACGACAGGGAACGGCAATGGGCAATGAGCAGTTCTTC. Translating gives CASSSRQGTAMGNEQFF.

V is TRBV5-1 and J is TRBJ2-1; 7 bases align to TRBD2. The CDR3 loop spans 15 amino acids. CDR1 is SGHRS, CDR2 YFSETQ, per germline. V shed 0 bases and J 3 bases; nucleotides not matched to a gene: 3. CDR3 region: CASSLGGTNYNEQFF. CDR3 coding DNA: TGCGCCAGCAGCTTGGGTGGGACTAACTACAATGAGCAGTTCTTC.

This sequence joins TRBV19 and TRBJ1-5, with 7 positions matching TRBD1. The CDR3 loop spans 16 amino acids. The V and J ends lost 9 bases and 4 bases, in that order; junction bases with no gene match: 15. Germline CDR1 and CDR2: LNHDA and SQIVND (reference sequence). CDR3: CASSYDAGGANQPQHF. For the CDR3, the DNA is TGTGCCAGCTCCTACGATGCAGGGGGGGCTAATCAGCCCCAGCATTTT.

This sequence joins TRBV10-1 and TRBJ2-3; no firm D call. The CDR3 has 13 residues. Germline V CDR1 and CDR2: WNHNN, SYGVQD (reference sequence). V was pared by 5 bases and J by 2 bases, with 8 bases between. CDR3 in DNA: TGCGCCAGCAGTAAGGATGACACAGATACGCAGTATTTT. This translates into CASSKDDTDTQYF.